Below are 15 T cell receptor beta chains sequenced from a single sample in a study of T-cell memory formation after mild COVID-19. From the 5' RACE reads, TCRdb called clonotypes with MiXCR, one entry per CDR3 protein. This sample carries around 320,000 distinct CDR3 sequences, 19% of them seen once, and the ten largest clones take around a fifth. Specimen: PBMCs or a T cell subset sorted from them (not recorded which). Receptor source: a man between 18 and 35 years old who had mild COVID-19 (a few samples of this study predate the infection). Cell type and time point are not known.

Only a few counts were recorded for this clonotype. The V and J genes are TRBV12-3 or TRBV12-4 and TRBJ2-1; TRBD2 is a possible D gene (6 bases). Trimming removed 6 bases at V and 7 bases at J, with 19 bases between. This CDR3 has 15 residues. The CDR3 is CASRPQRTRGNEQFF. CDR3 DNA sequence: TGTGCCAGCAGACCACAACGGACCCGGGGGAATGAGCAGTTCTTC.

Here the CDR3 DNA reads TGTGCCATCAGTGAGTCGACGACTAGCGGGGGGGAAGACAATGAGCAGTTCTTC. Protein product: CAISESTTSGGEDNEQFF. The genes are TRBV10-3 and TRBJ2-1, with 14 positions matching TRBD2. With 0 bases clipped from V and 5 bases from J, the junction kept 6 bases outside the gene matches. CDR1 is ENHRY and CDR2 is SYGVKD in the germline V gene. The CDR3 runs 18 residues.

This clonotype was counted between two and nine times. For the CDR3, the DNA is TGTGCCAGCAGCGGGGCCGGAAGGGGCCGCACAGATACGCAGTATTTT. Translated: CASSGAGRGRTDTQYF. V is TRBV4-2 and J is TRBJ2-3, with a weak D call TRBD1 (5 bases). Germline-derived CDR1 and CDR2 are LGHNA and YNFKEQ. The CDR3 is made up of 16 amino acids. The V end was cut by 5 bases, the J end by 1 base, with 16 bases between.

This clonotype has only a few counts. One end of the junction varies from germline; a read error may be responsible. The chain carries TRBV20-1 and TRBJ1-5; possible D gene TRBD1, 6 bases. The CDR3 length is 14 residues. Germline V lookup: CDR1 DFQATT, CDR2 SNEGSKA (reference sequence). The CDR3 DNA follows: TGCAGTGCTGGAGAAGGGGGTAGCGATCAGCCCCAGCATTTT. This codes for CSAGEGGSDQPQHF.

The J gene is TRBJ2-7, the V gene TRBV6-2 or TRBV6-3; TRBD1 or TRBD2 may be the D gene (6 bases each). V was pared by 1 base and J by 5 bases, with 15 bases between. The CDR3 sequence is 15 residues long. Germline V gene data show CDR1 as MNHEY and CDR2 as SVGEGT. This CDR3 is CASSYYRGGGDEQYF. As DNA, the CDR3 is TGTGCCAGCAGTTACTATAGAGGGGGAGGCGACGAGCAGTACTTC.

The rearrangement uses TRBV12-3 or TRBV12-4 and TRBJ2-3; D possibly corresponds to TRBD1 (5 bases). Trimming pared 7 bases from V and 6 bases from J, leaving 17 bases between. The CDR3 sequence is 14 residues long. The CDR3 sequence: CASNRGPPTDTQYF. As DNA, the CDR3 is TGTGCCAGCAATAGGGGCCCCCCGACGGATACGCAGTATTTT.

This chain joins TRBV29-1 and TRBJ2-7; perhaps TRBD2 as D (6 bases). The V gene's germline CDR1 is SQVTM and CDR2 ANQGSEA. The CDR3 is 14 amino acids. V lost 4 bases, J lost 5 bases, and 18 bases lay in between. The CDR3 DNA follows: TGCAGCGTTGTCCCCCCGGCGGGGTTGAACGAGCAGTACTTC. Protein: CSVVPPAGLNEQYF.

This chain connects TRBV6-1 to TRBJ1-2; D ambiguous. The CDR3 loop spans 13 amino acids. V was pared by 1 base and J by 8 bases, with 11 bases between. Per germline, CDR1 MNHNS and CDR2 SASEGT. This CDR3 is CASSEVIRAGYTF. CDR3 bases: TGTGCCAGCAGTGAAGTAATTAGGGCCGGCTACACCTTC.

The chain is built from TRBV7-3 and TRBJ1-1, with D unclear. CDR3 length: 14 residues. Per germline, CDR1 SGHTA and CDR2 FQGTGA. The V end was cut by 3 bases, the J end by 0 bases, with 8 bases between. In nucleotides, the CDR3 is TGTGCCAGCAGCTTCAAGCACATGAACACTGAAGCTTTCTTT. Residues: CASSFKHMNTEAFF.

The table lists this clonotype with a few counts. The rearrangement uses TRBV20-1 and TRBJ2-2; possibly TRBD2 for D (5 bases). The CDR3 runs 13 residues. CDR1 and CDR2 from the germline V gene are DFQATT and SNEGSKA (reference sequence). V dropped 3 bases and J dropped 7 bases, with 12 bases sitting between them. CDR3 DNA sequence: TGCAGTGCTAGTGGGTCTGGACTCGGGGAGCTGTTTTTT. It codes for CSASGSGLGELFF.

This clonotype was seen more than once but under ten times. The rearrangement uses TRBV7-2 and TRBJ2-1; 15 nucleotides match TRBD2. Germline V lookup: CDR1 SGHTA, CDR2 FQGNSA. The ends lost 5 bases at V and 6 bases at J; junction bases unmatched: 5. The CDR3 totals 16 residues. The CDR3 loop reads CASSRRGLAGGNEQFF. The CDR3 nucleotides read TGTGCCAGCAGCCGACGGGGACTAGCGGGGGGCAATGAGCAGTTCTTC.

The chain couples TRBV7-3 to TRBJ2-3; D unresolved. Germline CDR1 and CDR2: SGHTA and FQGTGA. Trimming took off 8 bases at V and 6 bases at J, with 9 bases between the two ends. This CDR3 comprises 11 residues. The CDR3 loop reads CASSKADTQYF. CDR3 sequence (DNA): TGTGCCAGCTCCAAAGCGGATACGCAGTATTTT.

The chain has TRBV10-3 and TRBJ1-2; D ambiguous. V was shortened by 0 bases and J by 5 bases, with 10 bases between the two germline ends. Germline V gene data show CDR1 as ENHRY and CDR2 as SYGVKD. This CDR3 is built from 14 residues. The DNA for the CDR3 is TGTGCCATCAGTGAGTCATTAGGTTTATATGGCTACACCTTC. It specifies CAISESLGLYGYTF.

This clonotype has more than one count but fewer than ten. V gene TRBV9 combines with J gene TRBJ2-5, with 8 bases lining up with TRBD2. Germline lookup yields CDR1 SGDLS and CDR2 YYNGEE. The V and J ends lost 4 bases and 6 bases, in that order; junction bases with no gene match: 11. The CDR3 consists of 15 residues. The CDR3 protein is CASSTGGGMIKTQYF. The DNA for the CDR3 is TGTGCCAGCAGCACCGGCGGGGGGATGATAAAGACCCAGTACTTC. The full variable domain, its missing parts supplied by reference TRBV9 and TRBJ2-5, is DSGVTQTPKHLITATGQRVTLRCSPRSGDLSVYWYQQSLDQGLQFLIQYYNGEERAKGNILERFSAQQFPDLHSELNLSSLELGDSALYFCASSTGGGMIKTQYFGPGTRLLVL.

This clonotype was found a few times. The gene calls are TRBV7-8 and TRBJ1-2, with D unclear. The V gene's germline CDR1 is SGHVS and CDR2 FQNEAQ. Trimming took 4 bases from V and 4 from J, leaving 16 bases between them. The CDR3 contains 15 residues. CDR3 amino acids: CASSSQAFNPYGYTF. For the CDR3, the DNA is TGTGCCAGCAGCTCGCAGGCCTTCAACCCCTATGGCTACACCTTC.